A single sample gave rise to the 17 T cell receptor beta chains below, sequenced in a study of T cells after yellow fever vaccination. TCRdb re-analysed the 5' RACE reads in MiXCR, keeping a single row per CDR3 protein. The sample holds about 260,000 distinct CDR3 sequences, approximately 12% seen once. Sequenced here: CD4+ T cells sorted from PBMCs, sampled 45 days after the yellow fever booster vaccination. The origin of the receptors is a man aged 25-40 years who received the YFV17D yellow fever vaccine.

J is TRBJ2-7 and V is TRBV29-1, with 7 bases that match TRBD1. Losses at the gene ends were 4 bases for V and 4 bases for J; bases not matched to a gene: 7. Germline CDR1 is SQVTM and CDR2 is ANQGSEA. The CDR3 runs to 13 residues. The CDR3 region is CSVGRQGVYEQYF. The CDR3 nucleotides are TGCAGCGTTGGTAGGCAGGGGGTTTACGAGCAGTACTTC.

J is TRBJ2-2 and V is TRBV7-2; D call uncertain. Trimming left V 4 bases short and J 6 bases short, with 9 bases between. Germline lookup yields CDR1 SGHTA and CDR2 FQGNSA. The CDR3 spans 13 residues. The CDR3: CASSSRESGELFF. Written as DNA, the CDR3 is TGTGCCAGCAGCTCCCGAGAGTCCGGGGAGCTGTTTTTT.

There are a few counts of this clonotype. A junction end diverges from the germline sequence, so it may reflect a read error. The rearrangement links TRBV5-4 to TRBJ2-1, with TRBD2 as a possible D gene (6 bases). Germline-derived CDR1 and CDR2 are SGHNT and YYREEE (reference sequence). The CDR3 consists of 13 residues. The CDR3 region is CASSLQGTEAAIF. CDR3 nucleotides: TGTGCCAGCAGCTTGCAAGGGACTGAAGCGGCGATCTTC.

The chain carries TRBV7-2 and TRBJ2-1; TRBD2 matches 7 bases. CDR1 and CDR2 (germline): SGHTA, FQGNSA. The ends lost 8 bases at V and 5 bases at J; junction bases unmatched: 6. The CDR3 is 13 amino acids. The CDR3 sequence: CASRGREHNEQFF. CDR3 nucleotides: TGTGCCAGCCGAGGGAGGGAACACAATGAGCAGTTCTTC.

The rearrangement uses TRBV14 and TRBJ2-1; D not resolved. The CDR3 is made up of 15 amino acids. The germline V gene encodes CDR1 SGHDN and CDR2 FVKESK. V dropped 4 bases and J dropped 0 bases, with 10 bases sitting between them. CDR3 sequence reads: CASSPDLYSYNEQFF. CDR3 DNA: TGTGCCAGCAGCCCCGACTTATACTCCTACAATGAGCAGTTCTTC.

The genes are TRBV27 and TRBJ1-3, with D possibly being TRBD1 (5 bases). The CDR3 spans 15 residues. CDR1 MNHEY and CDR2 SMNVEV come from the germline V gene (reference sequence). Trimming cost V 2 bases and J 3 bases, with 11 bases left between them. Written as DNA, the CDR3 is TGTGCCAGCAGTTTAACCCGGACACATGGAAACACCATATATTTT. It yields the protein CASSLTRTHGNTIYF.

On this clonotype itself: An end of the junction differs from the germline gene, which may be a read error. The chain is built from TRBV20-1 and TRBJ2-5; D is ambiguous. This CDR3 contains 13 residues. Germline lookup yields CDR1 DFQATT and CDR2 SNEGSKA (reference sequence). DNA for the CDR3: TGCAGTGTTAGAACCTCCGCCATGTGGACCCAGTACTTC. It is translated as CSVRTSAMWTQYF.

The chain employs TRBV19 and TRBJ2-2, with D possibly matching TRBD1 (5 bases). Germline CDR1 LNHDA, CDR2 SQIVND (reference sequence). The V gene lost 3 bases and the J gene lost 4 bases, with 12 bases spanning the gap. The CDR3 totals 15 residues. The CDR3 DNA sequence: TGTGCCAGTAGTATTCTTGCAGGGTTCACCGGGGAGCTGTTTTTT. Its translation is CASSILAGFTGELFF.

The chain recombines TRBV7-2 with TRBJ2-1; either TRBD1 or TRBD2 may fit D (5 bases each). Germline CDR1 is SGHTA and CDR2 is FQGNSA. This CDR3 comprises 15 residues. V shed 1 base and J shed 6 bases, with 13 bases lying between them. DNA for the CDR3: TGTGCCAGCAGCTTAGAGGGGCGGGTTGGCAATGAGCAGTTCTTC. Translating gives CASSLEGRVGNEQFF.

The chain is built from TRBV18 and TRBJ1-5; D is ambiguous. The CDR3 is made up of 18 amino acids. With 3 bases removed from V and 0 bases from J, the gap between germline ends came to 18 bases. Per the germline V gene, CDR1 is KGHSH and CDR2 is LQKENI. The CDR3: CASSPPFRTSYSNQPQHF. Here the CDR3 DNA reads TGTGCCAGCTCACCCCCGTTTAGGACTTCCTATAGCAATCAGCCCCAGCATTTT.

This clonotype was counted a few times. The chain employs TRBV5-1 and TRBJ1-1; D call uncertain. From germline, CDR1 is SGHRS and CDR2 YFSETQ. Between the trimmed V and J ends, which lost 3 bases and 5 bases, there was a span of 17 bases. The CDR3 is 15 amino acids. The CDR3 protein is CASSSATASRTEAFF. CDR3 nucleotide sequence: TGCGCCAGCAGCTCGGCCACAGCCTCCCGGACTGAAGCTTTCTTT.

CDR3 DNA: TGTGCCAGCAGTCCCCTGGGAGCAGGGCGATTGACGGATACGCAGTATTTT. Its protein product is CASSPLGAGRLTDTQYF. The chain joins TRBV12-3 or TRBV12-4 to TRBJ2-3, with D perhaps TRBD1 or TRBD2 (5 bases each). Trimming took off 5 bases at V and 6 bases at J, with 24 bases between the two ends. The CDR3 runs to 17 residues.

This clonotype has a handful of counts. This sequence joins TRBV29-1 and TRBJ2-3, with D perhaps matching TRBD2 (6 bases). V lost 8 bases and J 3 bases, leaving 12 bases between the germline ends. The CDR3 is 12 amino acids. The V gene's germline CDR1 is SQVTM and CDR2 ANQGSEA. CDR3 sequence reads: CSPLAGTDTQYF. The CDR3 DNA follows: TGCAGCCCCCTCGCGGGGACAGATACGCAGTATTTT.

The CDR3 loop is CASSLKVYNEQFF. The CDR3 region has the DNA TGTGCCAGCAGCTTAAAGGTATACAATGAGCAGTTCTTC. The chain uses TRBV7-8 and TRBJ2-1; D uncertain. CDR1 is SGHVS and CDR2 is FQNEAQ in the germline V gene. Trimming pared 2 bases from V and 4 bases from J, leaving 6 bases between. The length of the CDR3 is 13 residues.

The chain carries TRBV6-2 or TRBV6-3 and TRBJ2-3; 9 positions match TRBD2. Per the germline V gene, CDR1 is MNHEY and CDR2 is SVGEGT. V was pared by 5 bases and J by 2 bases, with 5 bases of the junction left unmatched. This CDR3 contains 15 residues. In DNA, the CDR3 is TGTGCCAGCAGTAGGACTAGCGAACTCACAGATACGCAGTATTTT. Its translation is CASSRTSELTDTQYF.

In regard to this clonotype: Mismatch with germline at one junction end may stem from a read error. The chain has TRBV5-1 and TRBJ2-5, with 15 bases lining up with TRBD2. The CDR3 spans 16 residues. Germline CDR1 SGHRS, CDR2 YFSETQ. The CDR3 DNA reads TGCGTCAGCAGCTCGGGACTAGCGGGAGGAATGGAGACCCAGTACTTC. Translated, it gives CVSSSGLAGGMETQYF.

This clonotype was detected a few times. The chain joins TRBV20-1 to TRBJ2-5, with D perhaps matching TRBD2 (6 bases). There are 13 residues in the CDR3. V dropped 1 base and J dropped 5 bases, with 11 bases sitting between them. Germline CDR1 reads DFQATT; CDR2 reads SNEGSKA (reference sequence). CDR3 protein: CSARVPGRETQYF. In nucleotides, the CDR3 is TGCAGTGCTAGAGTCCCGGGGAGGGAGACCCAGTACTTC.